A selection of T cell receptor beta chains follows, all from one sample in a study of shared clonotypes between healthy human individuals. Sequenced by immunoSEQ multiplex PCR; TCRdb stores in-frame clones only, minus some. The sample holds roughly 2.5 million clones, roughly 92% seen once. Sample: naive CD4+ T cells sorted from blood. These receptors came from a man aged 18 to 30 in good health. Each CDR3 is given with its conserved first and last residue. The order of the fields is CDR3 protein, CDR3 DNA, J gene, D gene, V gene, clone size. D genes are given only for firm matches. Some rows have no size entry. The others give once, few or many, or a class for an expanded clone.

CDR3 protein: CASSYGQGVPYEQYF
CDR3 DNA: TGTGCCAGCAGTTACGGGCAGGGAGTGCCCTACGAGCAGTACTTC
J gene: TRBJ2-7
D gene: .
V gene: TRBV6-6
clone size: .

CDR3 protein: CASSLAGINSPLHF
CDR3 DNA: TGTGCCAGCAGCTTAGCTGGGATCAATTCACCCCTCCACTTT
J gene: TRBJ1-6
D gene: .
V gene: TRBV7-2
clone size: .

CDR3 protein: CASSLGLVDYEQYF
CDR3 DNA: TGTGCCAGCAGCTTGGGACTAGTCGACTACGAGCAGTACTTC
J gene: TRBJ2-7
D gene: .
V gene: TRBV5-5
clone size: .

CDR3 protein: CASSLSQGWQETQYF
CDR3 DNA: TGTGCCAGCAGCCTATCACAGGGATGGCAAGAGACCCAGTACTTC
J gene: TRBJ2-5
D gene: .
V gene: TRBV2
clone size: .

CDR3 protein: CASTKRTGSNQPQHF
CDR3 DNA: TGTGCCAGTACAAAACGTACAGGGAGTAATCAGCCCCAGCATTTT
J gene: TRBJ1-5
D gene: .
V gene: TRBV19
clone size: .

CDR3 protein: CSVGWDRNYGYTF
CDR3 DNA: TGCAGCGTTGGGTGGGACAGAAACTATGGCTACACCTTC
J gene: TRBJ1-2
D gene: TRBD1
V gene: TRBV29-1
clone size: once

CDR3 protein: CASSLAGTSGGREQFF
CDR3 DNA: TGTGCCAGCAGCTTAGCGGGGACTAGCGGGGGGCGTGAGCAGTTCTTC
J gene: TRBJ2-1
D gene: TRBD2
V gene: TRBV7-2
clone size: .

CDR3 protein: CAWSPWDRGREKLFF
CDR3 DNA: TGTGCCTGGAGTCCCTGGGACAGGGGTCGGGAAAAACTGTTTTTT
J gene: TRBJ1-4
D gene: TRBD1
V gene: TRBV30
clone size: .

CDR3 protein: CASSSFGAGEAKNIQYF
CDR3 DNA: TGTGCCAGCAGCTCCTTCGGAGCGGGAGAAGCCAAAAACATTCAGTACTTC
J gene: TRBJ2-4
D gene: TRBD2
V gene: TRBV11-2
clone size: .

CDR3 protein: CASAYHEGRNEQFF
CDR3 DNA: TGTGCCAGTGCCTACCACGAGGGTCGCAATGAGCAGTTCTTC
J gene: TRBJ2-1
D gene: .
V gene: TRBV6-5
clone size: once

CDR3 protein: CASRQGYYQPQHF
CDR3 DNA: TGTGCCAGCCGACAGGGCTATTACCAGCCCCAGCATTTT
J gene: TRBJ1-5
D gene: TRBD1
V gene: TRBV6-5
clone size: .

CDR3 protein: CASSLTTKLSGANVLTF
CDR3 DNA: TGTGCCAGCAGTTTGACAACCAAGCTATCTGGGGCCAACGTCCTGACTTTC
J gene: TRBJ2-6
D gene: .
V gene: TRBV2
clone size: .

CDR3 protein: CASSGKGEKLFF
CDR3 DNA: TGCGCCAGCAGTGGGAAGGGGGAAAAACTGTTTTTT
J gene: TRBJ1-4
D gene: .
V gene: TRBV10-2
clone size: few

CDR3 protein: CASSLAPGQGAGQETQYF
CDR3 DNA: TGTGCCAGCAGCTTAGCCCCCGGACAGGGGGCCGGACAAGAGACCCAGTACTTC
J gene: TRBJ2-5
D gene: TRBD1
V gene: TRBV7-2
clone size: once

CDR3 protein: CASSSYIPDEQFF
CDR3 DNA: TGTGCCAGCAGCTCTTATATCCCCGATGAGCAGTTCTTC
J gene: TRBJ2-1
D gene: .
V gene: TRBV7-2
clone size: .

CDR3 protein: CASSLEWGPYNEQFF
CDR3 DNA: TGCGCCAGCAGCTTGGAATGGGGGCCGTACAATGAGCAGTTCTTC
J gene: TRBJ2-1
D gene: .
V gene: TRBV5-1
clone size: .

CDR3 protein: CASSTHYEQYF
CDR3 DNA: TGTGCCAGCAGCACCCACTACGAGCAGTACTTC
J gene: TRBJ2-7
D gene: .
V gene: TRBV7-2
clone size: .

CDR3 protein: CASQGWGGYEQYF
CDR3 DNA: TGTGCCTCACAGGGCTGGGGTGGATACGAGCAGTACTTC
J gene: TRBJ2-7
D gene: .
V gene: TRBV28
clone size: .

CDR3 protein: CASSRREAEKLFF
CDR3 DNA: TGCGCCAGCAGCCGGAGGGAGGCTGAAAAACTGTTTTTT
J gene: TRBJ1-4
D gene: .
V gene: TRBV10-2
clone size: .

CDR3 protein: CASSLTQGAVYEQYF
CDR3 DNA: TGCGCCAGCAGCTTGACCCAGGGGGCAGTCTACGAGCAGTACTTC
J gene: TRBJ2-7
D gene: TRBD1
V gene: TRBV5-1
clone size: .

CDR3 protein: CASSSETYTEAFF
CDR3 DNA: TGTGCCAGCAGCTCGGAGACTTACACTGAAGCTTTCTTT
J gene: TRBJ1-1
D gene: .
V gene: TRBV9
clone size: .

CDR3 protein: CASSHRGHYGYTF
CDR3 DNA: TGTGCCAGCTCCCACAGGGGTCACTATGGCTACACCTTC
J gene: TRBJ1-2
D gene: TRBD1
V gene: TRBV28
clone size: few

CDR3 protein: CASSGQGGEKLFF
CDR3 DNA: TGCGCCAGCAGCGGCCAGGGTGGTGAAAAACTGTTTTTT
J gene: TRBJ1-4
D gene: .
V gene: TRBV10-2
clone size: once

CDR3 protein: CSVGPGGSNQPQHF
CDR3 DNA: TGCAGCGTTGGCCCAGGGGGTAGCAATCAGCCCCAGCATTTT
J gene: TRBJ1-5
D gene: TRBD1
V gene: TRBV29-1
clone size: .

CDR3 protein: CASSPTTGTGVYGYTF
CDR3 DNA: TGTGCCAGCAGCCCTACTACCGGGACAGGGGTCTATGGCTACACCTTC
J gene: TRBJ1-2
D gene: TRBD1
V gene: TRBV7-9
clone size: .

CDR3 protein: CASSESGEADEQFF
CDR3 DNA: TGCGCCAGCAGTGAGTCAGGGGAGGCGGATGAGCAGTTCTTC
J gene: TRBJ2-1
D gene: .
V gene: TRBV10-1
clone size: .

CDR3 protein: CATSQSSYNSPLHF
CDR3 DNA: TGTGCCACCTCCCAGAGCTCCTATAATTCACCCCTCCACTTT
J gene: TRBJ1-6
D gene: .
V gene: TRBV2
clone size: .

CDR3 protein: CASSSPGRGAEAFF
CDR3 DNA: TGTGCCAGCAGTTCCCCTGGCAGGGGAGCTGAAGCTTTCTTT
J gene: TRBJ1-1
D gene: .
V gene: TRBV28
clone size: .

CDR3 protein: CASSIPQVDIQYF
CDR3 DNA: TGTGCCAGTAGTATTCCCCAAGTGGACATTCAGTACTTC
J gene: TRBJ2-4
D gene: .
V gene: TRBV19
clone size: .

CDR3 protein: CASRGVRWQKLFF
CDR3 DNA: TGTGCCAGCAGGGGGGTAAGGTGGCAAAAACTGTTTTTT
J gene: TRBJ1-4
D gene: .
V gene: TRBV2
clone size: .

CDR3 protein: CASSLGEPNSNQPQHF
CDR3 DNA: TGTGCCAGCAGCTTGGGGGAGCCGAATAGCAATCAGCCCCAGCATTTT
J gene: TRBJ1-5
D gene: .
V gene: TRBV5-4
clone size: .

CDR3 protein: CAWRTNPVRETQYF
CDR3 DNA: TGTGCCTGGAGGACAAATCCAGTTAGAGAGACCCAGTACTTC
J gene: TRBJ2-5
D gene: .
V gene: TRBV30
clone size: .

CDR3 protein: CASSSGAGYEQYF
CDR3 DNA: TGTGCCAGTAGTTCAGGGGCGGGCTACGAGCAGTACTTC
J gene: TRBJ2-7
D gene: .
V gene: TRBV19
clone size: once

CDR3 protein: CASSLVGVPGELFF
CDR3 DNA: TGTGCCAGCAGCTTAGTAGGGGTCCCCGGGGAGCTGTTTTTT
J gene: TRBJ2-2
D gene: .
V gene: TRBV7-8
clone size: .

CDR3 protein: CASSTGARGETQYF
CDR3 DNA: TGTGCCAGCAGTACCGGGGCACGAGGGGAGACCCAGTACTTC
J gene: TRBJ2-5
D gene: .
V gene: TRBV6-1
clone size: .

CDR3 protein: CASTPQGNQPQHF
CDR3 DNA: TGTGCCAGCACCCCCCAGGGCAATCAGCCCCAGCATTTT
J gene: TRBJ1-5
D gene: .
V gene: TRBV6-5
clone size: .

CDR3 protein: CASSLSRTRGNEQFF
CDR3 DNA: TGTGCCAGCAGCTTAAGTCGCACTAGGGGCAATGAGCAGTTCTTC
J gene: TRBJ2-1
D gene: .
V gene: TRBV7-3
clone size: .

CDR3 protein: CASSPLGRNSNQPQHF
CDR3 DNA: TGTGCCAGCTCACCACTGGGACGGAATAGCAATCAGCCCCAGCATTTT
J gene: TRBJ1-5
D gene: .
V gene: TRBV18
clone size: .

CDR3 protein: CASSLGGEDEKLFF
CDR3 DNA: TGTGCCAGCAGCTTAGGTGGAGAAGATGAAAAACTGTTTTTT
J gene: TRBJ1-4
D gene: .
V gene: TRBV7-9
clone size: .

CDR3 protein: CASSIGQAGSSGANVLTF
CDR3 DNA: TGTGCCAGTAGTATCGGACAGGCCGGGAGCTCTGGGGCCAACGTCCTGACTTTC
J gene: TRBJ2-6
D gene: .
V gene: TRBV19
clone size: .

CDR3 protein: CASSQPSGRGTDTQYF
CDR3 DNA: TGCGCCAGCAGCCAGCCTAGCGGGAGAGGCACAGATACGCAGTATTTT
J gene: TRBJ2-3
D gene: TRBD2
V gene: TRBV4-1
clone size: .

CDR3 protein: CASSPGGGTGELFF
CDR3 DNA: TGTGCCAGCAGCCCAGGGGGAGGGACCGGGGAGCTGTTTTTT
J gene: TRBJ2-2
D gene: .
V gene: TRBV11-2
clone size: .

CDR3 protein: CASSLSGSNQPQHF
CDR3 DNA: TGCGCCAGCAGCCTCTCCGGAAGCAATCAGCCCCAGCATTTT
J gene: TRBJ1-5
D gene: .
V gene: TRBV5-1
clone size: .

CDR3 protein: CAISTGTGTSGANVLTF
CDR3 DNA: TGTGCCATCAGTACCGGGACAGGGACCTCTGGGGCCAACGTCCTGACTTTC
J gene: TRBJ2-6
D gene: TRBD1
V gene: TRBV10-3
clone size: .

CDR3 protein: CSVEYIGTGELFF
CDR3 DNA: TGCAGCGTGGAATACATTGGAACCGGGGAGCTGTTTTTT
J gene: TRBJ2-2
D gene: .
V gene: TRBV29-1
clone size: .

CDR3 protein: CASSPLAGEVYEQYF
CDR3 DNA: TGTGCCAGCTCCCCCCTAGCGGGAGAGGTCTACGAGCAGTACTTC
J gene: TRBJ2-7
D gene: TRBD2
V gene: TRBV18
clone size: .

CDR3 protein: CASSLDREGGELFF
CDR3 DNA: TGCGCCAGCAGCTTGGACAGGGAAGGCGGGGAGCTGTTTTTT
J gene: TRBJ2-2
D gene: .
V gene: TRBV5-1
clone size: .

CDR3 protein: CASSMVGSYNEQFF
CDR3 DNA: TGTGCCAGTAGCATGGTGGGCTCCTACAATGAGCAGTTCTTC
J gene: TRBJ2-1
D gene: .
V gene: TRBV19
clone size: once

CDR3 protein: CASSLVGLADGELFF
CDR3 DNA: TGTGCCAGCAGCTTAGTGGGACTAGCTGATGGGGAGCTGTTTTTT
J gene: TRBJ2-2
D gene: TRBD2
V gene: TRBV7-2
clone size: .

CDR3 protein: CASSLLMSGSQNSPLHF
CDR3 DNA: TGTGCCAGCAGCTTACTGATGTCCGGGAGCCAAAATTCACCCCTCCACTTT
J gene: TRBJ1-6
D gene: .
V gene: TRBV7-9
clone size: .

CDR3 protein: CACSLTSGSTDTQYF
CDR3 DNA: TGTGCCTGTTCACTGACTAGCGGGAGCACAGATACGCAGTATTTT
J gene: TRBJ2-3
D gene: TRBD2
V gene: TRBV19
clone size: once

CDR3 protein: CASSKLGQGETQYF
CDR3 DNA: TGTGCCAGTAGTAAACTAGGTCAGGGGGAGACCCAGTACTTC
J gene: TRBJ2-5
D gene: .
V gene: TRBV19
clone size: once

CDR3 protein: CASSEASGGPDTQYF
CDR3 DNA: TGTGCCAGCAGTGAGGCTAGCGGGGGGCCTGATACGCAGTATTTT
J gene: TRBJ2-3
D gene: TRBD2
V gene: TRBV2
clone size: .